Sequencing of this T cell receptor (beta chain) was carried out in a study of OX40 agonist ivuxolimab in advanced cancers. For the study in its entirety: Ivuxolimab was a fully human IgG2 agonistic monoclonal antibody targeting the costimulatory receptor OX40 (CD134). Intravenous ivuxolimab was administered to patients every 2 weeks at six dose levels: 0.01, 0.1, 0.3, 1.5, 3 and 10 mg/kg. Of the roughly 52 dose-escalation patients, hepatocellular carcinoma was present in 19, melanoma in approximately 15, renal cell carcinoma in 9 and head and neck cancer in 9. The dose-escalation cohort was roughly 80% male with a mean age of about 58 years, ranging from about 23 to 85. Patients were allowed to have had prior anti-PD-1, anti-PD-L1 or anti-CTLA-4 therapy, and around 41% of the dose-escalation patients had previously received checkpoint inhibitors. Partial responses occurred in three dose-escalation patients, of whom one had hepatocellular carcinoma and two had cutaneous melanoma. Peripheral TCRbeta sequencing aimed to test whether ivuxolimab altered TCR sequence diversity and caused clonal T-cell expansion. The monotherapy dose-escalation portion (N of about 50 patients) of the phase I ivuxolimab trial is reported in the paper. General findings and caveats noted by the study authors: Low levels of normalized T-cell clonal expansion were also seen in some nonresponding patients. After ivuxolimab, CD8+ T cells had more expanded clones than CD4+ T cells on average. In the 0.1-3.0 mg/kg groups, partial responders were among the patients with the lowest normalized peripheral clonal expansion, particularly in CD8+ T cells. At doses of 0.1 to 3.0 mg/kg, clonal expansion of both CD4+ and CD8+ blood T cells was observed from baseline to week 6. The antigen specificity of the peripheral T cells that underwent clonal expansion was not determined.

Patients with autoimmune disease history or receiving systemic immunosuppression were excluded from the trial. Peripheral blood for TCR sequencing was collected from all dose cohorts at baseline, on cycle 4 day 1, and on cycle 7 day 1. Samples came from an open-label, multicenter, first-in-human phase I dose-escalation trial of ivuxolimab. Adults with locally advanced or metastatic melanoma, renal cell, hepatocellular, or head and neck squamous cell carcinoma were enrolled in the trial. Before TCR sequencing, CD4+ T cells and CD8+ T cells were sorted from peripheral blood as separate populations. CDR1 and CDR2 (SGHTA, FQGNSA) derive from the germline V gene. From the cysteine through the phenylalanine, the CDR3 covers 16 amino acids. Solely the CDR3 DNA is kept, with 48 bases framed from the first base. V loses 4 bases, J loses 1 base, and the germline ends lie 14 bases apart. About this clone itself: Its antigen has not been determined. Base-call qualities are not available, and no considerably larger clone is one nucleotide away.

Genomic DNA was isolated from the sorted cells so that the TCRbeta CDR3 region could be sequenced. The immunoSEQ Assay was used for sequencing of TCRbeta CDR3 regions. The clones in this table, taken by TCRdb from immuneACCESS, are in-frame only. Not every clone is retained; where verified, under half of the shortfall comes from an unresolved V gene, and the cause of the rest is unknown. The sample records about 77,000 clones, approximately 84% of which are singletons. 4.6% of the sample comes from the top ten. This TCR derives from an adult with an advanced solid tumor such as melanoma, head and neck, liver or kidney cancer. Here the chain combines TRBV7-2 and TRBJ1-5, with the D gene too uncertain to name. The sample here was CD4+ or CD8+ T cells sorted from blood, taken in a trial of the OX40 agonist ivuxolimab. The sequenced DNA is TGTGCCAGCAGCTCAGGCGAAGGAGTAAGCAATCAGCCCCAGCATTTT. This sequence encodes CASSSGEGVSNQPQHF. The variable domain in full, with residues beyond the CDR3 obtained from the reference TRBV7-2 and TRBJ1-5 genes, is GAGVSQSPSNKVTEKGKDVELRCDPISGHTALYWYRQSLGQGLEFLIYFQGNSAPDKSGLPSDRFSAERTGGSVSTLTIQRTQQEDSAVYLCASSSGEGVSNQPQHFGDGTRLSIL.